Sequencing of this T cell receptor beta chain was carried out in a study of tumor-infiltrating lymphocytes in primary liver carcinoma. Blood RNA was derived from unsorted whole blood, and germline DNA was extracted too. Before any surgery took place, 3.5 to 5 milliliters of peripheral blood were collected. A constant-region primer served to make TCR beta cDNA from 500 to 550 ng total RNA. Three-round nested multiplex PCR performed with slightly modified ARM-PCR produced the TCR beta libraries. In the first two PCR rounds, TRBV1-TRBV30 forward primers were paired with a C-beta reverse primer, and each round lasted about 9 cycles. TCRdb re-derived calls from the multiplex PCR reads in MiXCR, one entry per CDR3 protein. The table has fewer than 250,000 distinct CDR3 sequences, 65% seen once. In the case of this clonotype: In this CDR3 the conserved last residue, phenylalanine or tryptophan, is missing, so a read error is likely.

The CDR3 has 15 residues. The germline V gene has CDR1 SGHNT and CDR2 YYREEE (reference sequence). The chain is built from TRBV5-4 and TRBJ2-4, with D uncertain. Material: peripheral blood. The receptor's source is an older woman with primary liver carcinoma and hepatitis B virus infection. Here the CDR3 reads CASSPPASDKDIQYL. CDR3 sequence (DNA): TGTGCCAGCAGCCCCCCGGCAAGCGACAAAGACATTCAGTACCTC.